The 32 T cell receptor beta chains below all came from one sample that was sequenced in a study of cytomegalovirus exposure and HLA in healthy donors. The PCR employed 60 Vbeta primers together with 13 Jbeta primers. TCRdb's table, derived via immunoSEQ multiplex PCR, lists solely in-frame clones and lacks some. The sample has about 190,000 clones; about 85% are singletons. The specimen was PBMCs. These receptor sequences come from a man aged 50 or older in good health and CMV-seronegative.

This clone was seen more than once but under ten times. This chain uses TRBV4-1 with TRBJ1-2; D call uncertain. The CDR3 extends over 14 amino acids. Trimming stripped 3 bases from V and 1 base from J, with 9 bases between. Germline lookup yields CDR1 MGHRA and CDR2 YSYEKL. The CDR3 nucleotides are TGCGCCAGCAGCCATCCCGCGGTTAACTATGGCTACACCTTC. Translation: CASSHPAVNYGYTF.

This chain joins TRBV5-6 and TRBJ1-5; D is undetermined. Per germline, CDR1 SGHDT and CDR2 YYEEEE. V lost 4 bases and J 7 bases, leaving 9 bases between the germline ends. This CDR3 spans 12 amino acids. The CDR3 protein is CASSILTQPQHF. The CDR3 nucleotides read TGTGCCAGCAGCATACTCACCCAGCCCCAGCATTTT.

The chain has TRBV5-1 and TRBJ2-6; TRBD2 might be the D (6 bases). Trimming removed 5 bases at V and 2 bases at J, with 11 bases between. This CDR3 spans 15 amino acids. Germline V gene data show CDR1 as SGHRS and CDR2 as YFSETQ. The CDR3 spells CASRPGVTGANVLTF. CDR3 sequence (DNA): TGCGCCAGCAGGCCGGGAGTCACTGGGGCCAACGTCCTGACTTTC.

V and J are TRBV7-8 and TRBJ2-5; D perhaps matches TRBD1 (5 bases). Near its end, the DNA agrees better with TRBJ2-7, so the J call may be wrong. The CDR3 sequence is 15 residues long. Germline CDR1 is SGHVS and CDR2 is FQNEAQ. CDR3 nucleotides: TGTGCCAGCAGCCCCGGGCAGGGAACAATCCACGAGCAGTACTTC. This encodes CASSPGQGTIHEQYF.

A single count supports this clone. V gene TRBV10-3 combines with J gene TRBJ2-7; 10 bases are a match to TRBD2. Per germline, CDR1 ENHRY and CDR2 SYGVKD. Trimming at V came to 10 bases and at J to 5 bases, leaving 11 bases not matched to a gene. The CDR3 has 14 residues. In DNA form, the CDR3 reads TGTGCCACCACCACAAGGGGACTAGCGAACGAGCAGTACTTC. Translation: CATTTRGLANEQYF.

The chain links TRBV5-1 to TRBJ2-3; 9 bases are shared with TRBD2. Germline-derived CDR1 and CDR2 are SGHRS and YFSETQ. Germline trimming cut 3 bases from V and 3 bases from J; bases unmatched to any gene: 8. CDR3 length: 16 residues. The CDR3 DNA reads as TGCGCCAGCAGCTCCTCACTAGCGGGCGGGACAGATACGCAGTATTTT. Translating gives CASSSSLAGGTDTQYF.

This chain connects TRBV27 to TRBJ1-1; 11 bases line up with TRBD1. V shed 5 bases, J shed 6 bases, and the junction held 11 bases outside the gene matches. CDR1 and CDR2 (germline): MNHEY, SMNVEV (reference sequence). The CDR3 is 16 residues long. The DNA for the CDR3 is TGTGCCAGCAGTCCGAGGGACAGGGGGTTTTTGGCTGAAGCTTTCTTT. It encodes CASSPRDRGFLAEAFF.

The V call is TRBV5-1, the J call TRBJ2-7; D ambiguous. Looked up from germline, CDR1 is SGHRS and CDR2 is YFSETQ. The CDR3 length is 13 residues. Trimming removed 4 bases at V and 1 base at J, with 9 bases between. The CDR3: CASSPGFSYEQYF. For the CDR3, the DNA is TGCGCCAGCAGCCCGGGTTTTTCCTACGAGCAGTACTTC.

The V gene is TRBV7-6, the J gene TRBJ2-1; D unresolved. Germline CDR1 reads SGHVS; CDR2 reads FNYEAQ. This CDR3 spans 15 amino acids. Trimming cost V 2 bases and J 6 bases, with 14 bases left between them. CDR3 nucleotides: TGTGCCAGCAGCTTATTGGAGCCACAAGGCAATGAGCAGTTCTTC. This codes for CASSLLEPQGNEQFF.

To note about this clone: One end of the junction does not line up with germline, which may come from a read error. The chain carries TRBV7-9 and TRBJ1-2, with no clear D. The CDR3 totals 13 residues. Per the germline V gene, CDR1 is SEHNR and CDR2 is FQNEAQ (reference sequence). CDR3 coding DNA: TGTTCCAGCAGTTTTGGACGGGAAGGGGGCTACACCTTC. This translates into CSSSFGREGGYTF.

V is TRBV5-8 and J is TRBJ2-7; 7 bases line up with TRBD1. The junction had 7 bases not matched to a gene; V was cut back by 1 base and J by 3 bases. CDR3 size: 15 residues. Looked up from germline, CDR1 is SGHTS and CDR2 is YDEGEE. CDR3 bases: TGTGCCAGCAGCTTGAACGGCGACAGGGTCTACGAGCAGTACTTC. Translated, it gives CASSLNGDRVYEQYF.

The chain couples TRBV2 to TRBJ1-2; 7 positions agree with TRBD1. CDR1 is SNHLY, CDR2 FYNNEI, per germline. V lost 5 bases and J lost 6; bases outside the gene matches: 3. The CDR3 is 12 amino acids. The CDR3 region has the DNA TGTGCCAGCAGTAGGGACAGCCATGGCTACACCTTC. It encodes CASSRDSHGYTF.

The J gene is TRBJ2-6, the V gene TRBV6-1, with TRBD1 as a possible D gene (6 bases). Per germline, CDR1 MNHNS and CDR2 SASEGT. The germline V and J ends were trimmed by 6 bases and 4 bases, with 13 bases remaining between them. There are 15 residues in the CDR3. CDR3 region: CASRRDMAGANVLTF. CDR3 coding DNA: TGTGCCAGCAGAAGGGACATGGCAGGGGCCAACGTCCTGACTTTC.

This chain links TRBV4-3 with TRBJ1-1; D may be TRBD1 (5 bases). The germline CDR1 and CDR2 sequences are LGHNA and YSLEER. The length of the CDR3 is 14 residues. V was trimmed by 4 bases and J by 3 bases, leaving 12 bases between them. CDR3 DNA sequence: TGCGCCAGCAGCCTCCTTGGGGGGGACACTGAAGCTTTCTTT. Amino acids: CASSLLGGDTEAFF.

J is TRBJ2-1 and V is TRBV19; 11 bases are shared with TRBD1. The CDR3 is made up of 14 amino acids. The V and J ends lost 6 bases and 5 bases, in that order; junction bases with no gene match: 3. Germline V gene data show CDR1 as LNHDA and CDR2 as SQIVND (reference sequence). CDR3 amino acids: CASRDRGRNNEQFF. Written as DNA, the CDR3 is TGTGCCAGTAGGGACAGGGGGCGCAACAATGAGCAGTTCTTC.

V gene TRBV10-3 combines with J gene TRBJ1-5; possible D gene TRBD1, 6 bases. V lost 0 bases to trimming and J lost 2 bases, with 11 bases between them. Germline V lookup: CDR1 ENHRY, CDR2 SYGVKD. This CDR3 is built from 16 residues. CDR3 loop: CAISESVQGGNQPQHF. In DNA, the CDR3 is TGTGCCATCAGTGAGTCGGTACAGGGAGGCAATCAGCCCCAGCATTTT.

This rearrangement joins TRBV19 to TRBJ2-1, with D tentatively TRBD1 (5 bases). Trimming left V 3 bases short and J 8 bases short, with 11 bases between. Germline CDR1 reads LNHDA; CDR2 reads SQIVND (reference sequence). The CDR3 has 13 amino acids. CDR3: CASSILDSDEQFF. The CDR3 DNA sequence: TGTGCCAGTAGTATCCTTGACAGCGATGAGCAGTTCTTC.

The chain carries TRBV7-8 and TRBJ2-7; D is perhaps TRBD2 (7 bases). The germline V and J ends were trimmed by 4 bases and 0 bases, with 16 bases remaining between them. The CDR3 is made up of 16 amino acids. CDR1 SGHVS and CDR2 FQNEAQ come from the germline V gene. The CDR3 here is CASSWVRGGASYEQYF. CDR3 DNA sequence: TGTGCCAGCAGCTGGGTAAGGGGGGGTGCCTCCTACGAGCAGTACTTC.

Only one count was recorded for this clone. The chain employs TRBV27 and TRBJ1-2; possible D gene TRBD1, 6 bases. Germline CDR1 and CDR2: MNHEY and SMNVEV (reference sequence). The CDR3 loop spans 15 amino acids. Between the trimmed V and J ends, which lost 5 bases and 6 bases, there was a span of 19 bases. The CDR3 nucleotides read TGTGCCAGCAGTCCACGGGAAAGAACAGGGCATGGCTACACCTTC. Amino acid sequence: CASSPRERTGHGYTF.

This chain connects TRBV6-5 to TRBJ1-1; a weak D match, TRBD1 (6 bases). The CDR3 sequence is 15 residues long. Germline V CDR1 and CDR2: MNHEY, SVGAGI. Trimming shortened V by 2 bases and J by 2 bases, and 12 bases separated the two germline ends. Written as DNA, the CDR3 is TGTGCCAGCAGTTACAGGGGGAGCCTAAACACTGAAGCTTTCTTT. It codes for CASSYRGSLNTEAFF.

J is TRBJ1-5 and V is TRBV2; 9 bases map to TRBD1. This CDR3 contains 14 residues. CDR1 is SNHLY and CDR2 is FYNNEI in the germline V gene. Trimming removed 3 bases from V and 11 bases from J; junction bases left unmatched: 8. The CDR3 loop is CASSDGTGRLTQHF. Written as DNA, the CDR3 is TGTGCCAGCAGTGACGGGACAGGGAGGTTGACCCAGCATTTT.

The V call is TRBV4-1, the J call TRBJ2-1, with D perhaps matching TRBD2 (6 bases). The length of the CDR3 is 19 residues. Germline assignment: CDR1 MGHRA and CDR2 YSYEKL. V lost 1 base to trimming and J lost 6 bases, with 25 bases between them. CDR3 loop: CASSQGAFWRGSLRNEQFF. The CDR3, as DNA: TGCGCCAGCAGCCAAGGGGCATTTTGGAGGGGAAGTTTACGCAATGAGCAGTTCTTC.

This clone was seen more than once but under ten times. The chain employs TRBV10-1 and TRBJ1-1; D uncertain. This CDR3 contains 14 residues. V lost 5 bases and J 6 bases, leaving 16 bases between the germline ends. Germline V gene sequence: CDR1 WNHNN, CDR2 SYGVQD (reference sequence). The CDR3 nucleotides are TGCGCCAGCAGTAAAGAGGTTTACGGGTCTGAAGCTTTCTTT. The encoded protein is CASSKEVYGSEAFF.

V gene TRBV5-8 combines with J gene TRBJ1-5; D is undetermined. The CDR3 consists of 15 residues. CDR1 and CDR2 (germline): SGHTS, YDEGEE. Trimming took off 6 bases at V and 2 bases at J, with 15 bases between the two ends. The CDR3 nucleotides read TGTGCCAGCACCTCCCTAGAAGGCGGCAATCAGCCCCAGCATTTT. It specifies CASTSLEGGNQPQHF.

The chain links TRBV9 to TRBJ1-6, with TRBD1 matching 7 bases. Germline V lookup: CDR1 SGDLS, CDR2 YYNGEE. J lost 0 bases, V lost 4 bases, and 7 bases had no gene match. The CDR3 length is 17 residues. CDR3 amino acids: CASSRGGPSSYNSPLHF. The CDR3 DNA sequence: TGTGCCAGCAGCAGAGGGGGCCCGAGCTCCTATAATTCACCCCTCCACTTT.

The chain combines TRBV7-9 with TRBJ1-1; D remains ambiguous. This CDR3 has 14 amino acids. The V end was cut by 3 bases, the J end by 3 bases, with 11 bases between. Germline V lookup: CDR1 SEHNR, CDR2 FQNEAQ (reference sequence). The CDR3 loop is CASSFIFTDTEAFF. The DNA of the CDR3 is TGTGCCAGCAGCTTTATTTTCACGGACACTGAAGCTTTCTTT.

The chain couples TRBV7-2 to TRBJ2-7; perhaps TRBD2 as D (5 bases). Trimming pared 1 base from V and 0 bases from J, leaving 7 bases between. Germline CDR1 is SGHTA and CDR2 is FQGNSA. This CDR3 comprises 14 residues. In DNA form, the CDR3 reads TGTGCCAGCAGCTTAGTGGGGAGCTCCTACGAGCAGTACTTC. Residues: CASSLVGSSYEQYF.

This sequence joins TRBV19 and TRBJ2-7, with TRBD1 as a possible D gene (5 bases). Trimming cost V 5 bases and J 4 bases, with 9 bases left between them. This CDR3 comprises 12 residues. Germline-derived CDR1 and CDR2 are LNHDA and SQIVND (reference sequence). DNA for the CDR3: TGTGCCAGTAGTGAGACAGCTTACGAGCAGTACTTC. This sequence encodes CASSETAYEQYF.

The chain is built from TRBV29-1 and TRBJ2-3; tentatively, D is TRBD1 (6 bases). V lost 4 bases to trimming and J lost 2 bases, with 10 bases between them. CDR3 length equals 13 residues. Per germline, CDR1 SQVTM and CDR2 ANQGSEA. CDR3 coding DNA: TGCAGCGTTGTACAGGGCAACACAGATACGCAGTATTTT. Its protein is CSVVQGNTDTQYF.

This clone was observed a single time. The chain joins TRBV4-3 to TRBJ2-7; TRBD2 agrees at 13 bases. The V gene's germline CDR1 is LGHNA and CDR2 YSLEER. Trimming took 2 bases from V and 3 from J; bases not matched to a gene: 7. This CDR3 has 17 amino acids. DNA for the CDR3: TGCGCCAGCAGCCAAATGGGACTAGCGGGGCGGAACTACGAGCAGTACTTC. Its protein is CASSQMGLAGRNYEQYF.

The rearrangement uses TRBV9 and TRBJ1-2; TRBD1 might be the D (5 bases). The ends were cut back, 2 bases at V and 4 bases at J, with 12 bases in the middle. Germline CDR1 reads SGDLS; CDR2 reads YYNGEE. The CDR3 totals 14 residues. In DNA, the CDR3 is TGTGCCAGCAGCGTTGGCAGGGATACCTATGGCTACACCTTC. Translated: CASSVGRDTYGYTF.

The genes are TRBV6-6 and TRBJ1-5, with no clear D. Trimming took 1 base from V and 2 from J, leaving 9 bases between them. The CDR3 spans 15 residues. CDR1 and CDR2 from the germline V gene are MNHNY and SVGAGI (reference sequence). The DNA of the CDR3 is TGTGCCAGCAGTTACTATAACGGGGGCAATCAGCCCCAGCATTTT. Translated, it gives CASSYYNGGNQPQHF.